The 6 T cell receptor beta chains in this list originate from one sample, sequenced in a study of Graves' ophthalmopathy and Graves' hyperthyroidism listed by TCRdb under 2018. Reads for this sample came from an Illumina HiSeq 2000. TCR beta CDR3 regions were amplified from RNA transcripts for repertoire sequencing. HTBI primers and the Qiagen OneStep RT-PCR kit were used in a first-round RT-PCR, which was followed by a second-round multiplex PCR, size selection and purification. TCRdb cleaned the public reads at Q25 with fastp, built clones with MiXCR and kept in-frame beta chains. Rows merge per CDR3 protein into single entries with the most common DNA and genes. Across this sample there are about 620,000 distinct CDR3 sequences, with approximately 22% seen only once. The ten largest clonotypes hold approximately 7.7% of the sample. Sequences were obtained from peripheral blood. Receptors originate from a woman under 30 with stable Graves' hyperthyroidism. Some clones in this sample may be carry-over from other donors' samples. Donor details come from another sample of the same person, matched by shared clones.

This clonotype was found many times. The CDR3 DNA reads as TGTGCCACCACCTCGGGGCTTAACACCATATATTTT. This sequence encodes CATTSGLNTIYF. This chain connects TRBV12-3 or TRBV12-4 to TRBJ1-3; TRBD1 might be the D (5 bases). V was pared by 10 bases and J by 7 bases, with 14 bases between. The CDR3 is 12 residues long.

This clonotype was observed at least ten times. This sequence joins TRBV27 and TRBJ1-1, with a tentative D call TRBD1 (5 bases). The length of the CDR3 is 15 residues. Germline V lookup: CDR1 MNHEY, CDR2 SMNVEV (reference sequence). Deletions cut 0 bases from V and 3 bases from J, with 11 bases between. CDR3 DNA sequence: TGTGCCAGCAGTTTATCTGGGGGTGGAGACACTGAAGCTTTCTTT. Residues: CASSLSGGGDTEAFF.

This clonotype was recorded many times. The chain employs TRBV2 and TRBJ1-1; 8 bases are shared with TRBD1. CDR1 is SNHLY, CDR2 FYNNEI, per germline. The CDR3 extends over 15 amino acids. Trimming at V came to 4 bases and at J to 5 bases, leaving 9 bases not matched to a gene. CDR3 residues: CASSANDRGRTEAFF. CDR3 in DNA: TGTGCCAGCAGTGCGAATGACAGGGGTAGGACTGAAGCTTTCTTT.

The CDR3 DNA sequence: TGTGCCAGCAGCCCTCGGCGAGGCCGCTCCTACAATGAGCAGTTCTTC. Translating gives CASSPRRGRSYNEQFF. This chain uses TRBV28 with TRBJ2-1; unclear D gene. Trimming left V 6 bases short and J 0 bases short, with 15 bases between. This CDR3 comprises 16 residues. Germline CDR1 and CDR2: MDHEN and SYDVKM.

There are many counts of this clonotype. The V gene is TRBV15, the J gene TRBJ2-2; D unresolved. Trimming cost V 1 base and J 2 bases, with 8 bases left between them. The CDR3 extends over 15 amino acids. CDR1 and CDR2 (germline): LNHNV, YYDKDF (reference sequence). CDR3 coding DNA: TGTGCCACCAGCAGAGGGCGCGGAAACACCGGGGAGCTGTTTTTT. Protein: CATSRGRGNTGELFF.

The table lists this clonotype with many counts. The gene calls are TRBV28 and TRBJ2-5; 13 bases map to TRBD2. Germline-derived CDR1 and CDR2 are MDHEN and SYDVKM. Trimming removed 5 bases from V and 0 bases from J; junction bases left unmatched: 6. This CDR3 has 17 amino acids. The CDR3 coding sequence is TGTGCCAGCAGTCCCCGGACTAGCGGGGGACACCAAGAGACCCAGTACTTC. Translation: CASSPRTSGGHQETQYF. Drawing the rest from reference TRBV28 and TRBJ2-5, the complete variable domain is DVKVTQSSRYLVKRTGEKVFLECVQDMDHENMFWYRQDPGLGLRLIYFSYDVKMKEKGDIPEGYSVSREKKERFSLILESASTNQTSMYLCASSPRTSGGHQETQYFGPGTRLLVL.